The 9 T cell receptor beta chains reported below all come from one sample, sequenced in a study of T cells after posttransplantation cyclophosphamide. TCRdb's copy holds only in-frame clones and misses some; the assay was immunoSEQ multiplex PCR. Captured here are 35,000 to 45,000 clones, none seen once; the top ten comprise approximately 2.4%. Sequences were obtained from PBMCs. The receptors here all came from a man aged 40-50 years in good health, CMV-negative, and a related stem cell transplant donor.

This clone was counted at least ten times. This CDR3 reads CASSQGTGVFSGNTIYF. DNA for the CDR3: TGTGCCAGTAGTCAGGGGACAGGGGTGTTCTCTGGAAACACCATATATTTT. The V call is TRBV19, the J call TRBJ1-3; 10 positions agree with TRBD1. The germline CDR1 and CDR2 sequences are LNHDA and SQIVND (reference sequence). V lost 5 bases, J lost 0 bases, and 7 bases stayed unmatched. CDR3 length: 17 residues.

This clone has ten or more counts. This chain links TRBV27 with TRBJ2-2, with 8 bases matching TRBD1. V lost 1 base, J lost 6 bases, and 4 bases stayed unmatched. This CDR3 spans 15 amino acids. The germline gives CDR1 MNHEY, CDR2 SMNVEV (reference sequence). The CDR3 here is CASSLWAGGPGELFF. The CDR3 DNA reads as TGTGCCAGCAGTTTATGGGCAGGGGGCCCCGGGGAGCTGTTTTTT.

Many counts were recorded for this clone. This chain joins TRBV6-5 and TRBJ1-5; 7 nucleotides agree with TRBD1. After removal of 0 bases from V and 4 bases from J, the junction contained 6 bases not matched to a gene. This CDR3 comprises 16 residues. Germline assignment: CDR1 MNHEY and CDR2 SVGAGI. Here the CDR3 DNA reads TGTGCCAGCAGTTACTCATTTCGGGACAGAAATCAGCCCCAGCATTTT. The encoded protein is CASSYSFRDRNQPQHF.

This clone was detected many times. An end of the junction does not agree with germline; a read error may underlie this. V usage is TRBV7-7 and J usage is TRBJ2-2; D is perhaps TRBD2 (6 bases). The CDR3 loop spans 15 amino acids. Germline V gene sequence: CDR1 SSHAT, CDR2 FNYEAQ (reference sequence). CDR3 in amino acids: CASSDLLALTGELFF. DNA of the CDR3: TGTGCTAGCAGCGACCTACTAGCACTCACCGGGGAGCTGTTTTTT.

The chain recombines TRBV18 with TRBJ1-1; D remains unclear. Germline assignment: CDR1 KGHSH and CDR2 LQKENI. V lost 4 bases and J lost 1, with 16 bases in between. CDR3 length: 16 amino acids. This chain's CDR3 is CASSHQGRLKNTEAFF. Written as DNA, the CDR3 is TGTGCCAGCTCACATCAAGGTCGACTAAAGAACACTGAAGCTTTCTTT. The complete variable domain, with remaining parts taken from reference TRBV18 and TRBJ1-1, reads NAGVMQNPRHLVRRRGQEARLRCSPMKGHSHVYWYRQLPEEGLKFMVYLQKENIIDESGMPKERFSAEFPKEGPSILRIQQVVRGDSAAYFCASSHQGRLKNTEAFFGQGTRLTVV.

This clone was detected many times. This rearrangement joins TRBV11-1 to TRBJ2-7; 9 bases map to TRBD1. The germline V gene has CDR1 SGHAT and CDR2 FQDESV (reference sequence). With 5 bases clipped from V and 7 bases from J, the junction kept 9 bases outside the gene matches. The CDR3 runs to 14 residues. CDR3 protein: CASSLTGTGWEQYF. The CDR3 DNA is TGTGCCAGCAGCCTTACCGGGACAGGGTGGGAGCAGTACTTC.

This clone was picked up many times. The chain combines TRBV30 with TRBJ2-1; TRBD2 aligns across 7 bases. CDR3 length: 19 residues. V was clipped by 3 bases and J by 4 bases; unmatched bases: 21. Germline values: CDR1 GTSNPN, CDR2 SVGIG (reference sequence). CDR3 in DNA: TGTGCCTGGAGCGGTTGGGGCGCGGGTGCGGGGGACCCTTACAATGAGCAGTTCTTC. This encodes CAWSGWGAGAGDPYNEQFF.

This clone was found a few times. The rearrangement links TRBV5-1 to TRBJ1-5, with D possibly being TRBD1 (6 bases). Germline CDR1 reads SGHRS; CDR2 reads YFSETQ. The CDR3 runs to 17 residues. The germline V and J ends were trimmed by 0 bases and 3 bases, with 16 bases remaining between them. The CDR3, as DNA: TGCGCCAGCAGCTTGGGATGGGGGGGCTCTGACAATCAGCCCCAGCATTTT. Encoded protein: CASSLGWGGSDNQPQHF.

The sample holds many counts of this clone. The rearrangement joins TRBV6-6 to TRBJ1-4, with a possible D match to TRBD1 (5 bases). Trimming took off 6 bases at V and 8 bases at J, with 16 bases between the two ends. CDR1 is MNHNY, CDR2 SVGAGI, per germline (reference sequence). The CDR3 loop spans 14 amino acids. CDR3 region: CASRAGGDGEKLFF. The CDR3 DNA reads TGTGCCAGCAGGGCGGGGGGAGACGGAGAAAAACTGTTTTTT.